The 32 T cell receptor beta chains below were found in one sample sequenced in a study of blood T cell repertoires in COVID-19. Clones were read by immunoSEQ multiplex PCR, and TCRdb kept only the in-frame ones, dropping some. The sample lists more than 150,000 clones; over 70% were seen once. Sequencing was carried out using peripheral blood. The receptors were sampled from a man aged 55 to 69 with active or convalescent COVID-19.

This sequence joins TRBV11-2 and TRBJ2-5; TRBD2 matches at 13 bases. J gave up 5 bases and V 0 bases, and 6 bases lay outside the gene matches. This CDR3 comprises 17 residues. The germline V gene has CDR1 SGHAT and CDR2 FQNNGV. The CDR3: CASSLDRTSGRVETQYF. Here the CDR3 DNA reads TGTGCCAGCAGCTTAGATCGAACTAGCGGGAGGGTGGAGACCCAGTACTTC.

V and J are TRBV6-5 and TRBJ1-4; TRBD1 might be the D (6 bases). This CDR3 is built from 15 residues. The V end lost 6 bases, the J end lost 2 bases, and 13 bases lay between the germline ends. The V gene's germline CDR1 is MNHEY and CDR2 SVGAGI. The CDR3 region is CASSSGGGTNEKLFF. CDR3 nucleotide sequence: TGTGCCAGCAGCTCGGGGGGGGGCACTAATGAAAAACTGTTTTTT.

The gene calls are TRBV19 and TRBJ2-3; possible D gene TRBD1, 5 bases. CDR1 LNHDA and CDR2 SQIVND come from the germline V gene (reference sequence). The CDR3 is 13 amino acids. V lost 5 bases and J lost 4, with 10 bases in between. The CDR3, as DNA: TGTGCCAGTAGTCCTACAGGCCCAGATACGCAGTATTTT. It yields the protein CASSPTGPDTQYF.

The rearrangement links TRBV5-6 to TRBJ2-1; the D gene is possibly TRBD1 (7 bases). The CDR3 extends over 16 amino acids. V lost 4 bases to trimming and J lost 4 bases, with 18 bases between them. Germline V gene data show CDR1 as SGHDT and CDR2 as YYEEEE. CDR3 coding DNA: TGTGCCAGCAGCCCTCGTGGGTCAGGGGGGTACAATGAGCAGTTCTTC. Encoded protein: CASSPRGSGGYNEQFF.

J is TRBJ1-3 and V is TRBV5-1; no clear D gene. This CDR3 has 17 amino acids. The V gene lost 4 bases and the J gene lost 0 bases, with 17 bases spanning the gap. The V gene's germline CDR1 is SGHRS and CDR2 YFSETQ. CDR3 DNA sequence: TGCGCCAGCAGCCCCTCATTCAGGCCCTCCTCTGGAAACACCATATATTTT. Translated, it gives CASSPSFRPSSGNTIYF.

The CDR3 sequence is CASSRITSGQSSYEQYF. The DNA of the CDR3 is TGTGCCAGCAGCCGTATCACTAGCGGCCAAAGCTCCTACGAGCAGTACTTC. This chain joins TRBV7-9 and TRBJ2-7; 8 nucleotides align to TRBD2. The CDR3 spans 17 residues. Trimming took 5 bases from V and 0 from J; bases not matched to a gene: 12. The germline gives CDR1 SEHNR, CDR2 FQNEAQ (reference sequence).

The CDR3, as DNA: TGCGCCAGCAGCTTGGGCCGGGAGGCAGATACGCAGTATTTT. This translates into CASSLGREADTQYF. This chain uses TRBV5-1 with TRBJ2-3; 7 bases match TRBD2. The length of the CDR3 is 14 residues. Per germline, CDR1 SGHRS and CDR2 YFSETQ. V trimming: 0 bases; J trimming: 4 bases; junction bases outside the gene matches: 2.

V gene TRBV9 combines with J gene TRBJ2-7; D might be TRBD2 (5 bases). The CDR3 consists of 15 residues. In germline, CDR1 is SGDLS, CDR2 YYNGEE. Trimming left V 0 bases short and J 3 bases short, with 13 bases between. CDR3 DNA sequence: TGTGCCAGCAGCGTAGTACCCGCGGGTGACTACGAGCAGTACTTC. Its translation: CASSVVPAGDYEQYF.

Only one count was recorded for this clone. CDR3: CASNRGTYEQYF. Written as DNA, the CDR3 is TGTGCCAGCAACCGAGGAACCTACGAGCAGTACTTC. The V and J genes are TRBV28 and TRBJ2-7; no firm D call. The CDR3 runs to 12 residues. Germline V gene data show CDR1 as MDHEN and CDR2 as SYDVKM. The V end was cut by 7 bases, the J end by 2 bases, with 9 bases between.

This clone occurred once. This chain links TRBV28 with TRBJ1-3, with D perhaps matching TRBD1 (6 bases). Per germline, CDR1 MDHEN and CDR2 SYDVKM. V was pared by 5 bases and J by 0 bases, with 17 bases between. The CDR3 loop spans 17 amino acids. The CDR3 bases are TGTGCCAGCAGTCCACCGACAGGTGCCAGCTCTGGAAACACCATATATTTT. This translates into CASSPPTGASSGNTIYF.

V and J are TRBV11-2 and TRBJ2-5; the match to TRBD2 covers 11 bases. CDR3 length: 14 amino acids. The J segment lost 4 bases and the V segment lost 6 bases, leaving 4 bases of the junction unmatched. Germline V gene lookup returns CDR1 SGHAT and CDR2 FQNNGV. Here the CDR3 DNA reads TGTGCCAGCAGACTAGCGGGAGCGGGAGAGACCCAGTACTTC. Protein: CASRLAGAGETQYF.

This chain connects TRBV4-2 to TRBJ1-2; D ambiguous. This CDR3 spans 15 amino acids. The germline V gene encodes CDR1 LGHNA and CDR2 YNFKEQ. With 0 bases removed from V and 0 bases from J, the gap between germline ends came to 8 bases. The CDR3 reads CASSQDLAPNYGYTF. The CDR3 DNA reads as TGTGCCAGCAGCCAAGATCTCGCGCCTAACTATGGCTACACCTTC.

CDR3 region: CASSLLAGVGYNEQFF. The CDR3 region has the DNA TGTGCCAGCAGCCTACTAGCGGGAGTGGGCTACAATGAGCAGTTCTTC. The V gene is TRBV7-3, the J gene TRBJ2-1; TRBD2 aligns across 11 bases. The CDR3 runs to 16 residues. J was trimmed by 3 bases and V by 5 bases; bases with no gene match: 6. CDR1 is SGHTA and CDR2 is FQGTGA in the germline V gene. The variable domain in full, with the rest retrieved from reference TRBV7-3 and TRBJ2-1, is GAGVSQTPSNKVTEKGKYVELRCDPISGHTALYWYRQSLGQGPEFLIYFQGTGAADDSGLPNDRFFAVRPEGSVSTLKIQRTERGDSAVYLCASSLLAGVGYNEQFFGPGTRLTVL.

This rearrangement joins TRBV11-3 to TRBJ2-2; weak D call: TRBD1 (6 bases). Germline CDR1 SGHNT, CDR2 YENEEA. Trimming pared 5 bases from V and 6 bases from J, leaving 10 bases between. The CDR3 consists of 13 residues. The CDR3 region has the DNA TGTGCCAGCAGCCTGAGACAGGCCGGGGAGCTGTTTTTT. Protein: CASSLRQAGELFF.

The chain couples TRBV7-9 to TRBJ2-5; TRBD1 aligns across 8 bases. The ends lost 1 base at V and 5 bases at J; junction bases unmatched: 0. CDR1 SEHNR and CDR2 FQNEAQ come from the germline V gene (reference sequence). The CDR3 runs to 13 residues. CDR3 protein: CASSLGDRETQYF. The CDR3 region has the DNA TGTGCCAGCAGCTTAGGGGACAGGGAGACCCAGTACTTC. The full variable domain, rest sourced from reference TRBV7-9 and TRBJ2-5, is DTGVSQNPRHKITKRGQNVTFRCDPISEHNRLYWYRQTLGQGPEFLTYFQNEAQLEKSRLLSDRFSAERPKGSFSTLEIQRTEQGDSAMYLCASSLGDRETQYFGPGTRLLVL.

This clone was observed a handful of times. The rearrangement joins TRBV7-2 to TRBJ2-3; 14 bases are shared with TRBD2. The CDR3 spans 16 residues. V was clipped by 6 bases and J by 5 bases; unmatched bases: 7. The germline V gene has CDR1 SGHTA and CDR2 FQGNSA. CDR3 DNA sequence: TGTGCCAGCAGTCAGACTAGCGGGAGGGTTAGAGATACGCAGTATTTT. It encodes CASSQTSGRVRDTQYF.

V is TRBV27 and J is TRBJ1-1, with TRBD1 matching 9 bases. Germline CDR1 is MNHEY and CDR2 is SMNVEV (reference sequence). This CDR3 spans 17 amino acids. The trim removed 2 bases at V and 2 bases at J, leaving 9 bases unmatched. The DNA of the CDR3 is TGTGCCAGCAGTTTACGTCGGGACAGGGCGCATAACACTGAAGCTTTCTTT. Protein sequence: CASSLRRDRAHNTEAFF.

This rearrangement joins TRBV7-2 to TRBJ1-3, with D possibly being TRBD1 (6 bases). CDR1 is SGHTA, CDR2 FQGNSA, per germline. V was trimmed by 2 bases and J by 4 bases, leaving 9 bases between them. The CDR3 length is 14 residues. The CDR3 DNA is TGTGCCAGCAGCTTATCCAGGGGCGGAAACACCATATATTTT. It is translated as CASSLSRGGNTIYF.

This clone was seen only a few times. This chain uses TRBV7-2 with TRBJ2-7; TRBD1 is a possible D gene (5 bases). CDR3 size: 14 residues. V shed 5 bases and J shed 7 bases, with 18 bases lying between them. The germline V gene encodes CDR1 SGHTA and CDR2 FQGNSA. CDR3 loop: CASSPRTSLGEQYF. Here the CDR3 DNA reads TGTGCCAGCAGCCCCCGGACATCCCTCGGAGAGCAGTACTTC.

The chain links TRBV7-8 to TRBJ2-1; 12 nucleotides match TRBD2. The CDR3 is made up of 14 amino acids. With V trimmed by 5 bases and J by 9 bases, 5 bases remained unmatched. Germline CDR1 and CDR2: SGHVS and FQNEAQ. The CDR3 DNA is TGTGCCAGCAGCACTAGCGGGAGGAATAGTGAGCAGTTCTTC. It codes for CASSTSGRNSEQFF.

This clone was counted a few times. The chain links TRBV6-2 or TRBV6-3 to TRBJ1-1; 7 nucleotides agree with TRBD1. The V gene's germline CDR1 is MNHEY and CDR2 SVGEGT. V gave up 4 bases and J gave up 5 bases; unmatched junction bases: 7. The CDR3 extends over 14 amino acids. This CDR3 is CASSFNRGRTEAFF. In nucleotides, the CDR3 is TGTGCCAGCAGTTTTAACAGGGGTCGGACTGAAGCTTTCTTT.

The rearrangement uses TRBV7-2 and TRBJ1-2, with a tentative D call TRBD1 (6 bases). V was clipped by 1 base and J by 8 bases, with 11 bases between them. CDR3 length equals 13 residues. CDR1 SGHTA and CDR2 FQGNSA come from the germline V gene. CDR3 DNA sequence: TGTGCCAGCAGCTTAGACAGGGATCAAGGCTACACCTTC. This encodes CASSLDRDQGYTF.

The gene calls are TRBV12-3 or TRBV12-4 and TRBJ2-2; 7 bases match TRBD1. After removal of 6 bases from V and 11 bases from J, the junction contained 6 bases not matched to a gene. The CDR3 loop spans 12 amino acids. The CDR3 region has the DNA TGTGCCAGCAGATACGACAGGGCCGAGCTGTTTTTT. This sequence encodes CASRYDRAELFF.

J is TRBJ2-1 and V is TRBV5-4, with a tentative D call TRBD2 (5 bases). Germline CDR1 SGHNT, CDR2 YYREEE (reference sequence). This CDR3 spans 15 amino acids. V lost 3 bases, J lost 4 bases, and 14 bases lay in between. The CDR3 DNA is TGTGCCAGCAGCTCGGACTCAAAACGTTACAATGAGCAGTTCTTC. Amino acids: CASSSDSKRYNEQFF.

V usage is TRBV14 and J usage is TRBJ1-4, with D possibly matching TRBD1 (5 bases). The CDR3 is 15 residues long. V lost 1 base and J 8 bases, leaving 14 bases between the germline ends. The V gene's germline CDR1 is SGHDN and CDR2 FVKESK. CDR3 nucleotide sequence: TGTGCCAGCAGCCAAGTGGAAGGGGAAGACGAAAAACTGTTTTTT. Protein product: CASSQVEGEDEKLFF.

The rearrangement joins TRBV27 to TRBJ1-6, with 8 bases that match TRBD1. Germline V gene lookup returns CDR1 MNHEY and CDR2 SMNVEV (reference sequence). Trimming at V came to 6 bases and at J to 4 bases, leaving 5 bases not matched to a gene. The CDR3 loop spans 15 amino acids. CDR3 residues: CASRYRGDYNSPLHF. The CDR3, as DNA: TGTGCCAGCAGGTACAGGGGGGATTATAATTCACCCCTCCACTTT.

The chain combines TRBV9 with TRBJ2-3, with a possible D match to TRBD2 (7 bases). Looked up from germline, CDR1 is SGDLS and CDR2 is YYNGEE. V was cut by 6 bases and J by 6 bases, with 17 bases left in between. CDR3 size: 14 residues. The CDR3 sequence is CASNRGRGTDTQYF. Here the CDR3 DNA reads TGTGCCAGCAATAGGGGGAGGGGTACGGATACGCAGTATTTT.

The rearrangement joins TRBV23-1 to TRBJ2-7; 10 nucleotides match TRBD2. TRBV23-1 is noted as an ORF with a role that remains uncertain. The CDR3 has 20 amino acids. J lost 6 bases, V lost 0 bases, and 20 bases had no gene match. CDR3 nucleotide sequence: TGCGCCAGCAGTCAATCATACGACCCCTCTAGCGGGAGCGTACCGCTCGAGCAGTACTTC. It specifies CASSQSYDPSSGSVPLEQYF.

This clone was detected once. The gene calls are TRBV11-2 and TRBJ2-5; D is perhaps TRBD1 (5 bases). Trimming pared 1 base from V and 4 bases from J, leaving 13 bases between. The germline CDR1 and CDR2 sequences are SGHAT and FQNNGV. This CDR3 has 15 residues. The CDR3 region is CASSLVGADGETQYF. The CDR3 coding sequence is TGTGCCAGCAGCTTAGTAGGGGCAGACGGAGAGACCCAGTACTTC.

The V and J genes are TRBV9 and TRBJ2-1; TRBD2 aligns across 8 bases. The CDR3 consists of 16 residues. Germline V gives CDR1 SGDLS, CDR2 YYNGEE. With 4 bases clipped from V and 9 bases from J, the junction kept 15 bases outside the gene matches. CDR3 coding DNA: TGTGCCAGCAGCCTCTCGGGGGGGCCTGACACTGGTGAGCAGTTCTTC. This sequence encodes CASSLSGGPDTGEQFF.

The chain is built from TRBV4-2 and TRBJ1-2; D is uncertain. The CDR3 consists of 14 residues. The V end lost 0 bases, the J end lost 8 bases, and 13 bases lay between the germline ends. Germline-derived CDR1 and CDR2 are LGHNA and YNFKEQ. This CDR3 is CASSQDVHRGGYTF. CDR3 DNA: TGTGCCAGCAGCCAAGATGTCCACCGCGGGGGCTACACCTTC.

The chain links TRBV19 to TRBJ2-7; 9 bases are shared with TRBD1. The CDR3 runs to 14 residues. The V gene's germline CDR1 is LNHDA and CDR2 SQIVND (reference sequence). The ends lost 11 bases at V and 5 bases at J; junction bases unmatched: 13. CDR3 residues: CACKRGQGVHEQYF. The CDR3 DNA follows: TGTGCCTGCAAACGGGGACAGGGTGTCCACGAGCAGTACTTC.